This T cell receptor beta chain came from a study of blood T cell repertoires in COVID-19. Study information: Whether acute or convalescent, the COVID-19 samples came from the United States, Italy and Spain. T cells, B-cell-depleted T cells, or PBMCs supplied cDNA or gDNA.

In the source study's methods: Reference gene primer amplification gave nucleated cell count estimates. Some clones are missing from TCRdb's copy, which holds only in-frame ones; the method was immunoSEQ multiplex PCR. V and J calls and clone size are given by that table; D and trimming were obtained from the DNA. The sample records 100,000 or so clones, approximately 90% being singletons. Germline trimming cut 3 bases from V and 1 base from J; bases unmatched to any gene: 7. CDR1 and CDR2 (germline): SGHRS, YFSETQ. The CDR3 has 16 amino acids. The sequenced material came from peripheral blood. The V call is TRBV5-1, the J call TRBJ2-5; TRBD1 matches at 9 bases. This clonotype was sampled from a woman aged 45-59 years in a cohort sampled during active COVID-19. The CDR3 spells CASSYGQGIPQETQYF. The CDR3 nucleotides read TGCGCCAGCAGCTATGGACAGGGGATTCCCCAAGAGACCCAGTACTTC.